This section outlines one T cell receptor (beta chain) sequence together with its context. This receptor's antigen is unknown. Within one base of it there is no much larger clone, and no base qualities were kept. There are 14 amino acids in the CDR3, from cysteine to phenylalanine inclusive. Of the read, only the CDR3 DNA is kept; its 42 bases are in frame from base 1. CDR1 and CDR2 are read off the germline V gene as MNHEY and SVGAGI. V is cut by 2 bases and J by 6 bases, and the space between the germline ends is 8 bases. Library prep was done by 5' RACE. The sequencer was an Illumina HiSeq 2500. A second about 7 to 12 cycle PCR used a sample-barcoded 5' primer and a J-beta primer mix. Each TCR beta cDNA molecule received a unique molecular identifier from a template-switch 5' adaptor carrying 12 random nucleotides. At least 2.5 million CDR3-containing paired-end reads were obtained from each sample. First-strand cDNA was synthesized from all RNA with the Mint cDNA synthesis kit, primed by a TRBC-specific oligonucleotide. Following uracil-DNA glycosylase treatment, all cDNA underwent a first 18-cycle PCR with the universal primers M1SS and BC2_uni_R. As for the authors' bioinformatics: For normalization, 1 million high-quality reads were randomly selected from each sample, with every read carrying a distinct molecular identifier. Reads sharing molecular identifiers were discarded rather than binned into consensus sequences. MiTCR, with a Q25 quality threshold and the strictest error-elimination algorithm, was used for CDR3 identification, clonotype clustering and error correction. Lower-bound total TCR beta diversity was estimated with a nonparametric unseen species model using Euler transformation. TCRdb handled the public reads itself, with Q25 trimming in fastp and clone calling in MiXCR, and kept productive beta chains. Each record represents a unique CDR3 protein, reported with the most common genes and DNA among its rows. TCRdb, rather than the study authors, made the V and J calls. The table for this sample lists about 1.8 million distinct CDR3 sequences; approximately 50% of them were counted only once. Less than 2.5% of the sample lies in the top ten.

The data originate from a study of blood T cells in healthy people across ages (dated by TCRdb to the mid-2010s). For the wider study: In model experiments, template switching captured about one uniquely barcoded TCR beta cDNA molecule for every two T cells. Using deep sequencing normalized with unique cDNA molecular identifiers, the study measured how TCR beta repertoire diversity changes with age. The donors were split into four age groups: young (average about 15 years), middle-aged (39), aged (around 67) and long-lived (under 85). To avoid experimental bias, donors of different ages were distributed randomly across sequencing lanes. Two additional independent replicas of 1 million unique cDNA reads from the same blood draw were analyzed for two donors (one aged 18 to 29 and one aged 80 or older).

On the study overall, not on this receptor specifically: The CMV infection status of donors was not known, potentially confounding age-related changes in expanded clonotypes. A strong correlation was found between observed TCR beta diversity and the percentage of naive T cells measured by flow cytometry. As age increased, observed TCR beta diversity per million T cells dropped in a roughly linear way, and a significant reduction was already evident by age roughly 40. Bulk unsorted PBMC profiling prevented conclusive comparison of naive and antigen-experienced compartments. Estimates of total diversity based on one million sequenced T cells were regarded as lower bounds and as underestimates. Compared with the aged group, more naive CD4+ T cells, fewer expanded clones and increased TCR diversity were shown by the long-lived group, suggesting age selection.

The roughly 37 donors, aged roughly 6 to 95 years, were systemically healthy Caucasian individuals from Russia. Each donor gave ten milliliters of peripheral blood, collected into EDTA-treated Vacutainer tubes. Ficoll-Paque density-gradient centrifugation was used to isolate PBMCs, with at least 6.5 million per sample. Total RNA was extracted from PBMCs with Trizol reagent, with at least 6 micrograms obtained per sample. The percentages of naive CD45RAhigh/CD27high T cells were determined by flow cytometry on a PBMC aliquot from every donor. The sample consisted of blood. This chain is built from TRBV6-5 and TRBJ1-6; a weak D assignment points to TRBD1 (5 bases agree). This TCR derives from a woman aged 35 to 49 in good health. The CDR3 protein: CASSYGDGNSPLHF. The nucleotide sequence reads TGTGCCAGCAGTTACGGGGACGGTAATTCACCCCTCCACTTT.